The rows below give T cell receptor beta chains drawn from one sample of a study of T cell responses to AZD1222 COVID-19 vaccine. The protocol was immunoSEQ multiplex PCR, while the TCRdb copy is restricted to in-frame clones and leaves out a portion. The sample holds 100,000 or so clones, 80% to 95% seen once. Sequences were derived from peripheral blood, sampled 28 days after the second AZD1222 dose. These receptors came from an adult who received the AZD1222 COVID-19 vaccine. Both conserved end residues are part of each CDR3. Fields, in order: D gene, clone size, V gene, J gene, CDR3 protein, CDR3 DNA. A D gene is named only where the DNA matches it firmly. A clone size is listed for some rows: how often the clone was seen (once, few, many), or a class if it is expanded.

d_gene: -
abundance: -
v_gene: TRBV28
j_gene: TRBJ1-4
CDR3aa: CASSLYSLVEEKLFF
CDR3nt: TGTGCCAGCAGTTTATATTCCCTTGTGGAAGAAAAACTGTTTTTT

d_gene: TRBD1
abundance: -
v_gene: TRBV2
j_gene: TRBJ1-5
CDR3aa: CASTPQGSNHPQHF
CDR3nt: TGTGCCAGCACACCACAGGGGAGCAATCATCCCCAGCATTTT

d_gene: TRBD1
abundance: -
v_gene: TRBV5-1
j_gene: TRBJ2-7
CDR3aa: CASRSTGGYEQYF
CDR3nt: TGCGCCAGCAGATCAACAGGGGGCTACGAGCAGTACTTC

d_gene: -
abundance: once
v_gene: TRBV28
j_gene: TRBJ1-4
CDR3aa: CASNPESVDLQANEKLFF
CDR3nt: TGTGCCAGCAACCCCGAGTCAGTTGACCTTCAAGCTAATGAAAAACTGTTTTTT

d_gene: TRBD1
abundance: -
v_gene: TRBV4-2
j_gene: TRBJ1-2
CDR3aa: CASSQARTGDGYGYTF
CDR3nt: TGTGCCAGCAGCCAAGCCCGGACAGGGGATGGCTATGGCTACACCTTC

d_gene: TRBD1
abundance: -
v_gene: TRBV29-1
j_gene: TRBJ1-4
CDR3aa: CSVERQGTNEKLFF
CDR3nt: TGCAGCGTCGAAAGACAGGGAACTAATGAAAAACTGTTTTTT

d_gene: TRBD1
abundance: -
v_gene: TRBV7-2
j_gene: TRBJ1-3
CDR3aa: CASSRTGSSGNTIYF
CDR3nt: TGTGCCAGCAGTCGGACAGGGTCCTCTGGAAACACCATATATTTT

d_gene: -
abundance: -
v_gene: TRBV9
j_gene: TRBJ1-1
CDR3aa: CASSVGANTEAFF
CDR3nt: TGTGCCAGCAGCGTAGGAGCGAACACTGAAGCTTTCTTT

d_gene: TRBD1
abundance: -
v_gene: TRBV2
j_gene: TRBJ1-3
CDR3aa: CASLRDSSSGNTIYF
CDR3nt: TGTGCCAGCCTTAGGGACAGCTCCTCTGGAAACACCATATATTTT

d_gene: TRBD1
abundance: -
v_gene: TRBV6-5
j_gene: TRBJ2-2
CDR3aa: CASSTGTGSFGELFF
CDR3nt: TGTGCCAGCAGCACCGGGACAGGGTCGTTCGGGGAGCTGTTTTTT

d_gene: -
abundance: once
v_gene: TRBV18
j_gene: TRBJ1-1
CDR3aa: CASSPLGGVAFF
CDR3nt: TGTGCCAGCTCACCACTGGGAGGGGTCGCTTTCTTT

d_gene: -
abundance: -
v_gene: TRBV3-1/TRBV3-2
j_gene: TRBJ2-1
CDR3aa: CASSPTSRTEQFF
CDR3nt: TGTGCCAGCAGCCCGACCTCTCGCACTGAGCAGTTCTTC

d_gene: TRBD1
abundance: -
v_gene: TRBV7-3
j_gene: TRBJ1-6
CDR3aa: CASSSTGGRSPLHF
CDR3nt: TGTGCCAGCAGCTCGACAGGGGGCCGTTCACCCCTCCACTTT

d_gene: -
abundance: -
v_gene: TRBV12-3/TRBV12-4
j_gene: TRBJ2-3
CDR3aa: CASSYYSTDTQYF
CDR3nt: TGTGCCAGCAGTTATTACAGCACAGATACGCAGTATTTT

d_gene: TRBD2
abundance: -
v_gene: TRBV4-1
j_gene: TRBJ2-3
CDR3aa: CASSQVTSGGYRRSTDTQYF
CDR3nt: TGCGCCAGCAGCCAAGTAACTAGCGGGGGATACCGTCGTAGCACAGATACGCAGTATTTT

d_gene: -
abundance: -
v_gene: TRBV18
j_gene: TRBJ2-7
CDR3aa: CASSPSLGGADFVQYF
CDR3nt: TGTGCCAGCTCACCCTCCCTAGGGGGGGCCGATTTCGTGCAGTACTTC

d_gene: TRBD1
abundance: -
v_gene: TRBV10-3
j_gene: TRBJ1-2
CDR3aa: CAIRTTGGAFDGYTF
CDR3nt: TGTGCCATCAGGACGACAGGGGGCGCATTCGATGGCTACACCTTC

d_gene: -
abundance: -
v_gene: TRBV7-2
j_gene: TRBJ1-5
CDR3aa: CASSRQSNQPQHF
CDR3nt: TGTGCCAGCAGTAGACAAAGCAATCAGCCCCAGCATTTT

d_gene: -
abundance: once
v_gene: TRBV9
j_gene: TRBJ1-2
CDR3aa: CASSARDGENYGYTF
CDR3nt: TGTGCCAGCAGCGCGAGGGACGGAGAAAACTATGGCTACACCTTC

d_gene: TRBD1
abundance: -
v_gene: TRBV5-1
j_gene: TRBJ1-3
CDR3aa: CASSLGQGGNTIYF
CDR3nt: TGCGCCAGCAGCCTGGGACAGGGTGGAAACACCATATATTTT

d_gene: -
abundance: -
v_gene: TRBV2
j_gene: TRBJ2-2
CDR3aa: CASSAQANTGELFF
CDR3nt: TGTGCCAGCAGTGCACAGGCGAACACCGGGGAGCTGTTTTTT

d_gene: -
abundance: -
v_gene: TRBV6-6
j_gene: TRBJ1-2
CDR3aa: CASSKTTVIYYGYTF
CDR3nt: TGTGCCAGCAGTAAGACGACAGTAATATACTATGGCTACACCTTC

d_gene: -
abundance: -
v_gene: TRBV5-4
j_gene: TRBJ2-5
CDR3aa: CASSLVGAGETQYF
CDR3nt: TGTGCCAGCAGCTTGGTGGGGGCAGGGGAGACCCAGTACTTC